This T cell receptor beta chain came from a study of early stage breast cancer tumors. Looking at the study overall: Most invasive tumors, about 80% of the 16, were ER+/PR+/HER2-. Average read coverage per sample was roughly 9.7-fold.

Germline assignment: CDR1 SGHAT and CDR2 FQNNGV. V lost 5 bases and J lost 5; bases outside the gene matches: 6. This CDR3 has 14 amino acids. Study findings and constraints: Tumors had roughly 2.5-fold higher T cell density and higher clonality than adjacent normal breast tissue. Comparing each tissue with blood distinguished tumor from normal in most of the 16 patients.

On this clone: Its antigen is unidentified.

Only in-frame clones appear in the TCRdb table, and some are missing; sequencing was by immunoSEQ multiplex PCR. The sample gives about 51,000 clones, 78% of which show up once; roughly 3% is in the top ten. Sequencing used blood. The chain joins TRBV11-2 to TRBJ2-5; 9 bases are shared with TRBD1. This receptor was obtained from a person aged 40-50 years with breast cancer. The CDR3 protein is CASSPTGGGETQYF. The CDR3 nucleotides are TGTGCCAGCAGCCCCACAGGGGGCGGTGAGACCCAGTACTTC.